These 24 T cell receptor beta chains were all obtained from the same sample, sequenced in a study of cytomegalovirus exposure and HLA in healthy donors. Sequenced by immunoSEQ multiplex PCR; TCRdb stores in-frame clones only, minus some. The data show 50,000 to 70,000 clones, roughly 96% seen once. Sequenced sample: PBMCs. These receptors originate from a woman in her late teens or twenties in good health and CMV-seropositive.

The rearrangement uses TRBV30 and TRBJ1-2, with 7 bases that match TRBD1. CDR1 and CDR2 (germline): GTSNPN, SVGIG (reference sequence). With V trimmed by 7 bases and J by 3 bases, 11 bases remained unmatched. The CDR3 loop spans 14 amino acids. The CDR3 DNA follows: TGTGCCTTATACCGACAGGGAAGAGACTATGGCTACACCTTC. Amino acids: CALYRQGRDYGYTF.

The V gene is TRBV5-1, the J gene TRBJ2-7; a possible D gene is TRBD2 (7 bases). The CDR3 contains 14 residues. Germline CDR1 SGHRS, CDR2 YFSETQ. V was trimmed by 8 bases and J by 5 bases, leaving 20 bases between them. CDR3 nucleotide sequence: TGCGCCAGTAGAACAGGGCCCGGACTAGACGAGCAGTACTTC. It encodes CASRTGPGLDEQYF.

J is TRBJ2-1 and V is TRBV2; a weak D match, TRBD1 (6 bases). CDR1 and CDR2 (germline): SNHLY, FYNNEI. There are 15 residues in the CDR3. Trimming removed 6 bases from V and 0 bases from J, with 12 bases in between. CDR3 protein: CASRRGTSSYNEQFF. CDR3 DNA sequence: TGTGCCAGCAGAAGGGGGACGAGCTCCTACAATGAGCAGTTCTTC.

The chain has TRBV11-2 and TRBJ2-3; 8 bases align to TRBD1. Germline V gene sequence: CDR1 SGHAT, CDR2 FQNNGV. Trimming took 5 bases from V and 2 from J; bases not matched to a gene: 6. CDR3 size: 15 residues. The CDR3 sequence: CASSRGQGLTDTQYF. For the CDR3, the DNA is TGTGCCAGCAGCCGTGGACAGGGACTCACAGATACGCAGTATTTT.

The rearrangement joins TRBV29-1 to TRBJ1-3; possible D gene TRBD1, 5 bases. This CDR3 has 12 residues. Germline CDR1 SQVTM, CDR2 ANQGSEA. V lost 5 bases and J 4 bases, leaving 9 bases between the germline ends. CDR3 nucleotide sequence: TGCAGCGTTCTTGACAGAGGAAACACCATATATTTT. Its translation is CSVLDRGNTIYF.

The CDR3 is CASSLRPSGGYNEQFF. CDR3 coding DNA: TGTGCCAGCAGCTTACGCCCTAGCGGGGGTTACAATGAGCAGTTCTTC. The chain carries TRBV7-2 and TRBJ2-1; 10 bases match TRBD2. V lost 2 bases and J lost 4; bases outside the gene matches: 5. Germline CDR1 and CDR2: SGHTA and FQGNSA. The length of the CDR3 is 16 residues.

The genes are TRBV10-2 and TRBJ1-2, with a possible D match to TRBD1 (5 bases). Germline V gene sequence: CDR1 WSHSY, CDR2 SAAADI. V was shortened by 9 bases and J by 5 bases, with 19 bases between the two germline ends. The CDR3 totals 14 residues. CDR3 nucleotides: TGCGCCAGTAACAACAGGACGCTTCGGTATGGCTACACCTTC. It specifies CASNNRTLRYGYTF.

The chain employs TRBV18 and TRBJ1-1; D is possibly TRBD1 (6 bases). The CDR3 runs to 13 residues. V lost 6 bases and J 5 bases, leaving 13 bases between the germline ends. Per the germline V gene, CDR1 is KGHSH and CDR2 is LQKENI. DNA of the CDR3: TGTGCCAGCTCGCCGGGACAAAGAACTGAAGCTTTCTTT. It specifies CASSPGQRTEAFF.

This chain links TRBV19 with TRBJ1-1; D unclear. In germline, CDR1 is LNHDA, CDR2 SQIVND (reference sequence). Deletions cut 5 bases from V and 0 bases from J, with 19 bases between. The CDR3 contains 17 residues. CDR3 bases: TGTGCCAGTAGTTCCCGAGCAGGTCGGCCTTTGAACACTGAAGCTTTCTTT. Protein: CASSSRAGRPLNTEAFF.

The rearrangement links TRBV19 to TRBJ1-3; D may be TRBD1 (5 bases). The germline V gene has CDR1 LNHDA and CDR2 SQIVND (reference sequence). This CDR3 spans 16 amino acids. V was clipped by 5 bases and J by 0 bases, with 14 bases between them. The CDR3 region is CASSWGLTTSGNTIYF. CDR3 bases: TGTGCCAGTAGTTGGGGACTAACGACCTCTGGAAACACCATATATTTT.

J is TRBJ2-5 and V is TRBV27; D possibly corresponds to TRBD1 (5 bases). The DNA end is a closer match to TRBJ2-7, so the J assignment may be wrong. The CDR3 totals 14 residues. Germline V lookup: CDR1 MNHEY, CDR2 SMNVEV (reference sequence). The CDR3 sequence is CASSWRQPSYEQYF. The CDR3 coding sequence is TGTGCCAGCAGTTGGCGACAGCCATCCTACGAGCAGTACTTC.

This rearrangement joins TRBV27 to TRBJ2-2; 8 nucleotides match TRBD1. J was trimmed by 1 base and V by 6 bases; bases with no gene match: 7. The CDR3 runs 16 residues. The V gene's germline CDR1 is MNHEY and CDR2 SMNVEV (reference sequence). CDR3: CASRELGTGNTGELFF. The CDR3 region has the DNA TGTGCCAGCAGAGAACTTGGGACAGGGAACACCGGGGAGCTGTTTTTT.

V and J are TRBV30 and TRBJ2-7; maybe TRBD2 (7 bases). The CDR3 extends over 13 amino acids. The V and J ends lost 5 bases and 6 bases respectively, with 17 bases between them. Germline CDR1 reads GTSNPN; CDR2 reads SVGIG (reference sequence). This CDR3 is CAWEQGGAGEQYF. In DNA form, the CDR3 reads TGTGCCTGGGAACAGGGAGGGGCTGGCGAGCAGTACTTC.

The chain employs TRBV7-6 and TRBJ2-2; D unresolved. Germline V gene sequence: CDR1 SGHVS, CDR2 FNYEAQ. Trimming stripped 3 bases from V and 3 bases from J, with 14 bases between. The CDR3 loop spans 16 amino acids. The CDR3 here is CASSLSAPEDTGELFF. In DNA, the CDR3 is TGTGCCAGCAGCTTGAGTGCTCCTGAGGACACCGGGGAGCTGTTTTTT.

The chain has TRBV7-3 and TRBJ2-5; 8 nucleotides line up with TRBD2. CDR1 and CDR2 (germline): SGHTA, FQGTGA. The CDR3 loop spans 14 amino acids. V lost 5 bases to trimming and J lost 5 bases; unmatched junction nucleotides: 7. The CDR3, as DNA: TGTGCCAGCAGCAAAACGGGGGGGCTTGAGACCCAGTACTTC. Protein: CASSKTGGLETQYF.

The chain links TRBV10-1 to TRBJ2-7, with D uncertain. Germline V gene data show CDR1 as WNHNN and CDR2 as SYGVQD (reference sequence). The V and J ends lost 10 bases and 4 bases respectively, with 5 bases between them. CDR3 length: 9 residues. CDR3 DNA: TGCGCCACGAGATACGAGCAGTACTTC. Protein product: CATRYEQYF.

A single count supports this clone. The genes are TRBV2 and TRBJ1-4; 7 bases align to TRBD1. This CDR3 comprises 14 residues. Germline assignment: CDR1 SNHLY and CDR2 FYNNEI. Losses at the gene ends were 6 bases for V and 5 bases for J; bases not matched to a gene: 6. The CDR3 DNA follows: TGTGCCAGCAGAACCGGGACAGTCAATGAAAAACTGTTTTTT. Its translation is CASRTGTVNEKLFF.

V is TRBV18 and J is TRBJ1-6; TRBD1 matches 7 bases. The CDR3 totals 14 residues. Trimming at V came to 4 bases and at J to 5 bases, leaving 2 bases not matched to a gene. The germline CDR1 and CDR2 sequences are KGHSH and LQKENI. CDR3 sequence reads: CASSRDRDNSPLHF. The CDR3 nucleotides are TGTGCCAGCTCACGGGACAGAGATAATTCACCCCTCCACTTT.

This clone turned up a few times. The genes are TRBV25-1 and TRBJ2-7, with D hard to call. The CDR3 contains 12 residues. V gave up 6 bases and J gave up 9 bases, with 15 bases separating them. Germline values: CDR1 MGHDK, CDR2 SYGVNS. The CDR3 reads CASSKSSSVQYF. CDR3 coding DNA: TGTGCCAGCAGCAAGAGTTCGTCCGTGCAGTACTTC.

This chain joins TRBV6-6 and TRBJ2-1; D is perhaps TRBD2 (5 bases). The CDR3 loop spans 16 amino acids. The V gene lost 0 bases and the J gene lost 5 bases, with 14 bases spanning the gap. Germline CDR1 reads MNHNY; CDR2 reads SVGAGI (reference sequence). The CDR3 DNA reads as TGTGCCAGCAGTTACTCGCAGAGGGTACCAAACAATGAGCAGTTCTTC. Protein product: CASSYSQRVPNNEQFF.

The chain links TRBV2 to TRBJ1-6; TRBD1 might be the D (6 bases). Trimming removed 3 bases at V and 9 bases at J, with 18 bases between. Germline V gene data show CDR1 as SNHLY and CDR2 as FYNNEI. This CDR3 has 16 residues. CDR3 sequence (DNA): TGTGCCAGCAGTGACTCGACAACAGGGAGCCCTTCACCCCTCCACTTT. Protein sequence: CASSDSTTGSPSPLHF.

The V gene is TRBV27, the J gene TRBJ1-1, with D unresolved. CDR1 and CDR2 from the germline V gene are MNHEY and SMNVEV (reference sequence). The CDR3 spans 14 residues. V was trimmed by 3 bases and J by 3 bases, leaving 11 bases between them. CDR3 coding DNA: TGTGCCAGCAGTTTCCTCGGTTTGTACACTGAAGCTTTCTTT. Protein: CASSFLGLYTEAFF.

This chain uses TRBV18 with TRBJ2-3; TRBD2 agrees at 8 bases. CDR3 size: 14 residues. Germline V gene lookup returns CDR1 KGHSH and CDR2 LQKENI. V shed 3 bases and J 3 bases; nucleotides not matched to a gene: 2. In nucleotides, the CDR3 is TGTGCCAGCTCACCGAGCGGGAGAACAGATACGCAGTATTTT. The encoded protein is CASSPSGRTDTQYF.

The V call is TRBV30, the J call TRBJ1-1; 7 bases fit TRBD1. Per the germline V gene, CDR1 is GTSNPN and CDR2 is SVGIG (reference sequence). V dropped 1 base and J dropped 11; count of bases not matched to a gene: 13. CDR3 length equals 14 residues. As DNA, the CDR3 is TGTGCCTGGAGTGGACCGACAGGGAAATTTACGGCTTTCTTT. Residues: CAWSGPTGKFTAFF.